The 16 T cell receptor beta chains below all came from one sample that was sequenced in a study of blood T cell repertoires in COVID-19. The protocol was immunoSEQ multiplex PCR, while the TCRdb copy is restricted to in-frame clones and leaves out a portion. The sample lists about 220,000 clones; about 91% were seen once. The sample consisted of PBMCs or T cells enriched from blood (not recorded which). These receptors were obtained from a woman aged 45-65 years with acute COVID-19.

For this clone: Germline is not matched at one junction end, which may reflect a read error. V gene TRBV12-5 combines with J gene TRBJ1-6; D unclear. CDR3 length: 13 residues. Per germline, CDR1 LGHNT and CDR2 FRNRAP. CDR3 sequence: CASALDVPGPLHF. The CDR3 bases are TGTGCTAGTGCTTTGGACGTCCCGGGACCCCTCCACTTT.

The CDR3 here is CASMLAAGTGLIYGYTF. CDR3 in DNA: TGTGCCAGTATGCTTGCCGCCGGGACAGGCCTGATCTATGGCTACACCTTC. The V call is TRBV19, the J call TRBJ1-2; 8 bases agree with TRBD1. CDR3 length: 17 amino acids. Germline V CDR1 and CDR2: LNHDA, SQIVND (reference sequence). V dropped 7 bases and J dropped 4; count of bases not matched to a gene: 17.

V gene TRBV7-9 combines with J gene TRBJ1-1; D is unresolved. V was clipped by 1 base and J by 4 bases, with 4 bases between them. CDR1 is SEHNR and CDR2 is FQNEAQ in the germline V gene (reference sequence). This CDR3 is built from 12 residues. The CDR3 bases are TGTGCCAGCAGCTTAGACTTCACTGAAGCTTTCTTT. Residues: CASSLDFTEAFF.

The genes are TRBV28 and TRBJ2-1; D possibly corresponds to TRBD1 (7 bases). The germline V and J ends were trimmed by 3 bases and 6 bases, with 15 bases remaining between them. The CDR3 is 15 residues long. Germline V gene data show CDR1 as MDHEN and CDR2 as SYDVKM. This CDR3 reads CASSLGRGRFNEQFF. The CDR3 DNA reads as TGTGCCAGCAGTTTGGGCAGGGGGAGGTTCAATGAGCAGTTCTTC.

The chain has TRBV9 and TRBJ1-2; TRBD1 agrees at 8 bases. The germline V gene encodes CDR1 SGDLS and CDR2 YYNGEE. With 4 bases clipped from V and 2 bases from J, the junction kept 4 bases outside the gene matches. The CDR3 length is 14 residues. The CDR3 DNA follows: TGTGCCAGCAGCCCGACAGGGGACAACTATGGCTACACCTTC. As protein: CASSPTGDNYGYTF.

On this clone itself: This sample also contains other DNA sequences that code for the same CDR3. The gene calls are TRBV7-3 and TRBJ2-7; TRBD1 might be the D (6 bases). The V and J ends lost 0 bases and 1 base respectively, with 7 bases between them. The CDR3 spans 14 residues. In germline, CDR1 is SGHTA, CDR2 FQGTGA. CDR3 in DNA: TGTGCCAGCAGCTTAACAGGGGGATCCTACGAGCAGTACTTC. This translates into CASSLTGGSYEQYF.

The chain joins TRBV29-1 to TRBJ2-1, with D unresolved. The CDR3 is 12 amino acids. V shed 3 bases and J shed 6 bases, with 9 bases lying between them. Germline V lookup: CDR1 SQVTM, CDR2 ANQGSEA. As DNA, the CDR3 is TGCAGCGTTGAGACTTCTAGCAATGAGCAGTTCTTC. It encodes CSVETSSNEQFF.

The CDR3 region is CASSCLETSGRALLDEQFF. CDR3 bases: TGTGCCAGCAGTTGTTTGGAGACTAGCGGGAGGGCCTTACTGGATGAGCAGTTCTTC. J is TRBJ2-1 and V is TRBV6-7, with 14 bases fitting TRBD2. TRBV6-7 is an open reading frame whose function is uncertain. The CDR3 has 19 residues. The junction had 16 bases not matched to a gene; V was cut back by 4 bases and J by 8 bases.

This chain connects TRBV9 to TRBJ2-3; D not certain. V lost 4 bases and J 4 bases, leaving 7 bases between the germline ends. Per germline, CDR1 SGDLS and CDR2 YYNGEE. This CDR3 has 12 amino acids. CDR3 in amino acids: CASSPVSDTQYF. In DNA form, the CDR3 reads TGTGCCAGCAGCCCTGTTTCAGATACGCAGTATTTT.

The CDR3: CASSDRQGYEQYF. The CDR3 region has the DNA TGTGCCAGCAGCGATCGACAGGGATACGAGCAGTACTTC. The gene calls are TRBV9 and TRBJ2-7; 7 nucleotides match TRBD1. The junction had 4 bases not matched to a gene; V was cut back by 3 bases and J by 4 bases. This CDR3 has 13 residues. Germline V gene lookup returns CDR1 SGDLS and CDR2 YYNGEE.

CDR3 bases: TGCGCCAGCAGCCGCGGGACAGGGGGCGCGAGAAACCACGAGCAGTACTTC. This encodes CASSRGTGGARNHEQYF. The V and J genes are TRBV4-3 and TRBJ2-7; 12 bases map to TRBD1. The CDR3 loop spans 17 amino acids. Germline V gene sequence: CDR1 LGHNA, CDR2 YSLEER. The V and J ends lost 4 bases and 5 bases, in that order; junction bases with no gene match: 12.

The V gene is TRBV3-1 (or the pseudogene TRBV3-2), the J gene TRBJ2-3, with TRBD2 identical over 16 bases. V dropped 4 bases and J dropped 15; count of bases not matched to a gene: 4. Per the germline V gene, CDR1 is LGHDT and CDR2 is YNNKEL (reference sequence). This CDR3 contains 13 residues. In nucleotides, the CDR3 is TGTGCCAGCAGCCTTGGGACTAGCGGGAGGGCCTATTTT. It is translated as CASSLGTSGRAYF.

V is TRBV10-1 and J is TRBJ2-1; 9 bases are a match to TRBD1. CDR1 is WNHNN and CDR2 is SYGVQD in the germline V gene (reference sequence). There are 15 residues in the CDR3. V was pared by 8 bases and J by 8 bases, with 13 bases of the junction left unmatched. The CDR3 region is CASAKQGASVDEQFF. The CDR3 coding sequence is TGCGCCAGCGCCAAACAGGGGGCGAGCGTCGATGAGCAGTTCTTC.

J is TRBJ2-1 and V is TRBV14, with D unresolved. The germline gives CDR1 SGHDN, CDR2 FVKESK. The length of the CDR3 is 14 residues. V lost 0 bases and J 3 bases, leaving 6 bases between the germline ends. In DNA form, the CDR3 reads TGTGCCAGCAGCCAAGACTACTACTACAATGAGCAGTTCTTC. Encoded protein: CASSQDYYYNEQFF.

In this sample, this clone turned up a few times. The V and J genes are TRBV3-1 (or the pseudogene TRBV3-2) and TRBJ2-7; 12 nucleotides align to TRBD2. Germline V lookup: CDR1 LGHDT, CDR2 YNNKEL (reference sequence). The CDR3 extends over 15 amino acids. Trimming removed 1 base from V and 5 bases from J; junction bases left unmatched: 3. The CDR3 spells CASSQVGLAGNEQYF. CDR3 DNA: TGTGCCAGCAGCCAAGTTGGACTAGCGGGAAACGAGCAGTACTTC.

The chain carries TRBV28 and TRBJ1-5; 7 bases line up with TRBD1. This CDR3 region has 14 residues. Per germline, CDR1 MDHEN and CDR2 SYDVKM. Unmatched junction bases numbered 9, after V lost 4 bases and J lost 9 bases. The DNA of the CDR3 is TGTGCCAGCAGTTCTACAGGGGCTAGGAGGCCCCAGCATTTT. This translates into CASSSTGARRPQHF. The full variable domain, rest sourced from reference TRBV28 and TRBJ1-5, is DVKVTQSSRYLVKRTGEKVFLECVQDMDHENMFWYRQDPGLGLRLIYFSYDVKMKEKGDIPEGYSVSREKKERFSLILESASTNQTSMYLCASSSTGARRPQHFGDGTRLSIL.